A single sample is the source of the 26 T cell receptor beta chains below, sequenced in a study of shared clonotypes between healthy human individuals. CD45RO-negative, CCR7-positively selected cells formed the naive CD8 fraction, excluding terminally differentiated effector memory CD45RA+ cells. Data came from immunoSEQ multiplex PCR; TCRdb stores just in-frame clones and leaves some out. This sample has over 2 million clones, with roughly 94% found just once. The source material was naive CD8+ T cells sorted from blood. These receptors originate from a man in his late teens or twenties in good health.

The rearrangement uses TRBV5-4 and TRBJ2-3, with D perhaps matching TRBD2 (6 bases). Between the trimmed V and J ends, which lost 6 bases and 3 bases, there was a span of 17 bases. CDR3 length: 15 residues. The germline CDR1 and CDR2 sequences are SGHNT and YYREEE (reference sequence). CDR3 in DNA: TGTGCCAGCAACCCAGGTGGTGGGGGGACAGATACGCAGTATTTT. Its translation is CASNPGGGGTDTQYF.

Details on this clone: This specimen includes other DNA sequences encoding the same CDR3. This chain connects TRBV6-1 to TRBJ1-3; D is uncertain. Germline CDR1 reads MNHNS; CDR2 reads SASEGT. Trimming shortened V by 1 base and J by 0 bases, and 7 bases separated the two germline ends. The CDR3 covers 15 residues. Here the CDR3 DNA reads TGTGCCAGCAGTGAAGTCCCGAGCTCTGGAAACACCATATATTTT. It codes for CASSEVPSSGNTIYF.

This sequence joins TRBV4-1 and TRBJ2-2, with no clear D. Germline-derived CDR1 and CDR2 are MGHRA and YSYEKL. This CDR3 spans 15 amino acids. The V and J ends lost 3 bases and 1 base respectively, with 9 bases between them. The CDR3 region is CASSHPQENTGELFF. CDR3 DNA sequence: TGCGCCAGCAGCCATCCCCAGGAGAACACCGGGGAGCTGTTTTTT.

As concerns this clone: The junction departs from the called germline gene at one end, perhaps through a read error. The chain couples TRBV7-7 to TRBJ2-1, with D tentatively TRBD1 or TRBD2 (5 bases each). This CDR3 contains 16 residues. Germline V gene data show CDR1 as SSHAT and CDR2 as FNYEAQ (reference sequence). The DNA of the CDR3 is TGTGCTAGCAGCTTACTTCCCGGGGCCCAATACAATGAGCAGTTCTTC. It encodes CASSLLPGAQYNEQFF. Supplemented by reference TRBV7-7 and TRBJ2-1, the full variable domain reads GAGVSQSPRYKVTKRGQDVTLRCDPISSHATLYWYQQALGQGPEFLTYFNYEAQPDKSGLPSDRFSAERPEGSISTLTIQRTEQRDSAMYRCASSLLPGAQYNEQFFGPGTRLTVL.

This clone was detected only once. The V call is TRBV11-2, the J call TRBJ1-2; D remains ambiguous. CDR3 length: 12 amino acids. The V and J ends lost 0 bases and 10 bases respectively, with 9 bases between them. Germline loops: CDR1 SGHAT, CDR2 FQNNGV. CDR3 sequence reads: CASSLDDGYYTF. The DNA for the CDR3 is TGTGCCAGCAGCTTAGATGATGGGTACTACACCTTC.

This chain joins TRBV27 and TRBJ1-1; D is perhaps TRBD1 (5 bases). This CDR3 is built from 12 residues. CDR1 and CDR2 (germline): MNHEY, SMNVEV (reference sequence). Deletions cut 5 bases from V and 6 bases from J, with 10 bases between. CDR3 region: CASSPRGPEAFF. CDR3 DNA: TGTGCCAGCAGTCCCCGGGGACCTGAAGCTTTCTTT.

This chain joins TRBV5-1 and TRBJ2-7; TRBD2 matches 10 bases. With V trimmed by 4 bases and J by 0 bases, 10 bases remained unmatched. Germline V gene sequence: CDR1 SGHRS, CDR2 YFSETQ. The length of the CDR3 is 17 residues. Written as DNA, the CDR3 is TGCGCCAGCAGCCGTCCCGGGACTAGCGCGTACTCCTACGAGCAGTACTTC. Protein: CASSRPGTSAYSYEQYF.

The J gene is TRBJ2-7, the V gene TRBV27; 13 positions match TRBD2. CDR1 and CDR2 (germline): MNHEY, SMNVEV (reference sequence). This CDR3 region has 14 residues. The V segment lost 4 bases and the J segment 7 bases; nucleotides outside the gene matches: 4. DNA for the CDR3: TGTGCCAGCAGTTCGGGACTAGCGGGGATTGAGCAGTACTTC. This sequence encodes CASSSGLAGIEQYF.

The V call is TRBV19, the J call TRBJ1-6, with no clear D. Germline CDR1 LNHDA, CDR2 SQIVND (reference sequence). V was shortened by 0 bases and J by 6 bases, with 12 bases between the two germline ends. CDR3 length: 16 amino acids. CDR3 loop: CASSIDENLSNSPLHF. The CDR3 DNA reads as TGTGCCAGTAGTATAGATGAGAATCTGAGTAATTCACCCCTCCACTTT.

A word on this clone: At one boundary the junction diverges from the germline segment, which might be a read error. CDR3 DNA: TGTGCTAGCAGCCTAACCTACAGGGGCCAAGAGACCCAGTACTTC. Protein product: CASSLTYRGQETQYF. This chain uses TRBV7-7 with TRBJ2-5; 7 bases are a match to TRBD1. This CDR3 is built from 15 residues. CDR1 is SSHAT, CDR2 FNYEAQ, per germline (reference sequence).

On this clone: The identical CDR3 is also encoded by other nucleotide sequences in the sample. The rearrangement uses TRBV11-2 and TRBJ2-2; no definite D call. The V gene lost 1 base and the J gene lost 3 bases, with 6 bases spanning the gap. The CDR3 has 14 residues. Germline CDR1 reads SGHAT; CDR2 reads FQNNGV. This chain's CDR3 is CASSLGQYTGELFF. CDR3 coding DNA: TGTGCCAGCAGCTTAGGCCAATACACCGGGGAGCTGTTTTTT.

In regard to this clone: This sample also contains other DNA sequences that code for the same CDR3. CDR3: CSVEGNQETQYF. The CDR3 region has the DNA TGCAGCGTCGAGGGGAACCAAGAGACCCAGTACTTC. The chain employs TRBV29-1 and TRBJ2-5; D possibly uses TRBD1 or TRBD2 (5 bases each). The germline gives CDR1 SQVTM, CDR2 ANQGSEA. The CDR3 length is 12 residues. V was cut by 6 bases and J by 0 bases, with 8 bases left in between. The full variable domain, in which reference TRBV29-1 and TRBJ2-5 provide the parts outside the CDR3, is SAVISQKPSRDICQRGTSLTIQCQVDSQVTMMFWYRQQPGQSLTLIATANQGSEATYESGFVIDKFPISRPNLTFSTLTVSNMSPEDSSIYLCSVEGNQETQYFGPGTRLLVL.

This chain uses TRBV9 with TRBJ1-6; 11 bases match TRBD1. Germline loops: CDR1 SGDLS, CDR2 YYNGEE. The junction had 2 bases not matched to a gene; V was cut back by 2 bases and J by 10 bases. The CDR3 extends over 14 amino acids. The CDR3 region has the DNA TGTGCCAGCAGCGTTGGGACAGGGGGATCACCCCTCCACTTT. It codes for CASSVGTGGSPLHF.

On this clone itself: The same CDR3 can be traced to other DNA sequences in this sample. This sequence joins TRBV9 and TRBJ2-2; a weak D match, TRBD2 (6 bases). Germline CDR1 SGDLS, CDR2 YYNGEE. The CDR3 covers 16 residues. Trimming took 0 bases from V and 0 from J, leaving 9 bases between them. The CDR3 nucleotides read TGTGCCAGCAGCGTAGACGGGGGAACGAACACCGGGGAGCTGTTTTTT. This encodes CASSVDGGTNTGELFF.

Turning to this clone: The sample holds other DNA sequences that translate to the same CDR3. The genes are TRBV10-3 and TRBJ2-5; 8 bases align to TRBD1. Germline CDR1 reads ENHRY; CDR2 reads SYGVKD. CDR3 size: 13 residues. After removal of 3 bases from V and 3 bases from J, the junction contained 0 bases not matched to a gene. CDR3 coding DNA: TGTGCCATCAGTGAACAGGGGGAAGAGACCCAGTACTTC. Translated, it gives CAISEQGEETQYF.

V gene TRBV25-1 combines with J gene TRBJ2-2; D is unclear. Trimming took off 0 bases at V and 6 bases at J, with 11 bases between the two ends. CDR3 size: 15 residues. Germline assignment: CDR1 MGHDK and CDR2 SYGVNS. CDR3 amino acids: CASSEYSSLAGELFF. CDR3 coding DNA: TGTGCCAGCAGTGAATATTCTAGTTTGGCCGGGGAGCTGTTTTTT.

The chain employs TRBV5-4 and TRBJ2-1; a weak D match, TRBD2 (6 bases). Germline V gives CDR1 SGHNT, CDR2 YYREEE (reference sequence). The CDR3 has 16 amino acids. Trimming pared 3 bases from V and 0 bases from J, leaving 13 bases between. CDR3 DNA: TGTGCCAGCAGCTCGGGGACTCTCAGCTCCTACAATGAGCAGTTCTTC. It yields the protein CASSSGTLSSYNEQFF.

The CDR3 DNA sequence: TGTGCCAGCAGCTTAGTAGGACTGGGGGGCACAGATACGCAGTATTTT. This encodes CASSLVGLGGTDTQYF. The chain carries TRBV7-2 and TRBJ2-3; D is tentatively TRBD1 or TRBD2 (5 bases each). This CDR3 is 16 amino acids long. The V gene lost 1 base and the J gene lost 1 base, with 12 bases spanning the gap. The V gene's germline CDR1 is SGHTA and CDR2 FQGNSA.

J is TRBJ2-7 and V is TRBV18, with TRBD2 matching 7 bases. Losses at the gene ends were 2 bases for V and 7 bases for J; bases not matched to a gene: 5. The length of the CDR3 is 13 residues. The germline CDR1 and CDR2 sequences are KGHSH and LQKENI. CDR3 in amino acids: CASSPAGAVEQYF. Here the CDR3 DNA reads TGTGCCAGCTCACCAGCGGGAGCTGTAGAGCAGTACTTC.

This clone was counted a single time. The chain couples TRBV9 to TRBJ1-2, with 9 bases identical to TRBD1. This CDR3 is built from 15 residues. The germline CDR1 and CDR2 sequences are SGDLS and YYNGEE. Trimming cost V 0 bases and J 3 bases; bases outside gene matches: 3. The CDR3 DNA sequence: TGTGCCAGCAGCGTAGATCGACAGGGGGACTATGGCTACACCTTC. It encodes CASSVDRQGDYGYTF.

This clone was observed once. This chain uses TRBV27 with TRBJ2-1; 8 bases line up with TRBD2. Germline-derived CDR1 and CDR2 are MNHEY and SMNVEV (reference sequence). This CDR3 has 14 amino acids. The V gene end was trimmed by 3 bases and the J gene end by 9 bases; junction bases not matched to a gene: 7. The chain's CDR3 is CASSLGLEGSEQFF. Written as DNA, the CDR3 is TGTGCCAGCAGTTTGGGACTAGAAGGGAGTGAGCAGTTCTTC.

About this clone: In the same sample, other DNA sequences code for this CDR3. The genes are TRBV5-6 and TRBJ2-7; D uncertain. V gave up 4 bases and J gave up 0 bases, with 11 bases separating them. The CDR3 runs 14 residues. The germline V gene encodes CDR1 SGHDT and CDR2 YYEEEE. The CDR3 bases are TGTGCCAGCAGCCTGACCGTTAGCTCCTACGAGCAGTACTTC. Encoded protein: CASSLTVSSYEQYF.

In its sample, this clone was seen once. The chain's CDR3 is CASSLALAGGPTDTQYF. CDR3 in DNA: TGTGCCAGCAGCTTAGCCCTAGCGGGGGGGCCTACAGATACGCAGTATTTT. This chain uses TRBV7-8 with TRBJ2-3; 12 bases map to TRBD2. In germline, CDR1 is SGHVS, CDR2 FQNEAQ. The CDR3 runs 17 residues. Trimming at V came to 0 bases and at J to 3 bases, leaving 4 bases not matched to a gene.

The chain employs TRBV4-1 and TRBJ1-1; possible D gene TRBD1, 5 bases. The germline V and J ends were trimmed by 7 bases and 6 bases, with 18 bases remaining between them. Germline V gives CDR1 MGHRA, CDR2 YSYEKL. This CDR3 spans 14 amino acids. The CDR3, as DNA: TGCGCCAGCAACGCCGGGACCCTCTCTCCTGAAGCTTTCTTT. This gives the protein CASNAGTLSPEAFF.

The V and J genes are TRBV4-1 and TRBJ2-2; 11 bases agree with TRBD1. The junction had 4 bases not matched to a gene; V was cut back by 2 bases and J by 5 bases. Looked up from germline, CDR1 is MGHRA and CDR2 is YSYEKL. CDR3 size: 16 residues. The CDR3 sequence is CASSQSGTGGTGELFF. Here the CDR3 DNA reads TGCGCCAGCAGCCAATCCGGGACAGGGGGGACCGGGGAGCTGTTTTTT.

The chain is built from TRBV2 and TRBJ2-1; 14 nucleotides match TRBD2. This CDR3 region has 15 residues. Germline assignment: CDR1 SNHLY and CDR2 FYNNEI. V lost 6 bases to trimming and J lost 8 bases; unmatched junction nucleotides: 6. The CDR3 bases are TGTGCCAGCAGCGCCGGGACTAGCGGGAGAGATGAGCAGTTCTTC. This translates into CASSAGTSGRDEQFF.